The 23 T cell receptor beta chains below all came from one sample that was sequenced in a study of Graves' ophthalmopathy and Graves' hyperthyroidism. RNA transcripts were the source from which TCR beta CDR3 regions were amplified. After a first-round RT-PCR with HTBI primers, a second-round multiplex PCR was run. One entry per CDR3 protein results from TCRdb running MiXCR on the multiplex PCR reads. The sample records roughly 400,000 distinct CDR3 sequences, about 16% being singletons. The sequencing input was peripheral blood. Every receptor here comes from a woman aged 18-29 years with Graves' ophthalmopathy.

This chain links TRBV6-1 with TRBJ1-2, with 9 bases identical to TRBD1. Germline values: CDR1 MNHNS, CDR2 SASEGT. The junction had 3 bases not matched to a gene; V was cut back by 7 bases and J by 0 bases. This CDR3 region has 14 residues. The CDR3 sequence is CASTRTGANYGYTF. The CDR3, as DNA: TGTGCCAGCACCCGGACAGGGGCTAACTATGGCTACACCTTC.

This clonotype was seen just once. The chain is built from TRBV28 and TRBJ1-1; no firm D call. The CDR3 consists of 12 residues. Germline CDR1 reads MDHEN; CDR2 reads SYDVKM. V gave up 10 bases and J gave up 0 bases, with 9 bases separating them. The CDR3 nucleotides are TGTGCCACGCATCCCATGAACACTGAAGCTTTCTTT. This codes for CATHPMNTEAFF.

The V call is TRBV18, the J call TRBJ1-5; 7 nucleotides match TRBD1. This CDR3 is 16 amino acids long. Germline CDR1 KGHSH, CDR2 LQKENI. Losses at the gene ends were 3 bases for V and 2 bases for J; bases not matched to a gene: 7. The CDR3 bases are TGTGCCAGCTCACCCCTACACAGGGGTGGCAATCAGCCCCAGCATTTT. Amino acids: CASSPLHRGGNQPQHF.

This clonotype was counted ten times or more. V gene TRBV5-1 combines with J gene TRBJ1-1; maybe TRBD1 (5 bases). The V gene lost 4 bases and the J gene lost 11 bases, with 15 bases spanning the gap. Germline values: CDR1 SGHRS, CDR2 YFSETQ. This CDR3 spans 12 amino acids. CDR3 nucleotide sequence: TGCGCCAGCAGCCACAACCCGGGGGAGGCTTTCTTT. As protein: CASSHNPGEAFF.

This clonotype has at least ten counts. Written as DNA, the CDR3 is TGTGCCAGCACCCCCCGCAGGGGAGCAAGCTATAATTCACCCCTCCACTTT. The encoded protein is CASTPRRGASYNSPLHF. The rearrangement links TRBV28 to TRBJ1-6; a weak D match, TRBD1 (6 bases). There are 17 residues in the CDR3. Germline loops: CDR1 MDHEN, CDR2 SYDVKM. The ends were cut back, 7 bases at V and 3 bases at J, with 19 bases in the middle.

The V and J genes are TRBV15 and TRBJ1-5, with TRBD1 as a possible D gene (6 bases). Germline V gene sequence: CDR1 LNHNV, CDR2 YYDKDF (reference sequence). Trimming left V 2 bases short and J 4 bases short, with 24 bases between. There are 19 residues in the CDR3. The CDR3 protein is CATSRNRDGWSFGNQPQHF. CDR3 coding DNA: TGTGCCACCAGCAGAAACAGGGACGGATGGAGTTTCGGGAATCAGCCCCAGCATTTT.

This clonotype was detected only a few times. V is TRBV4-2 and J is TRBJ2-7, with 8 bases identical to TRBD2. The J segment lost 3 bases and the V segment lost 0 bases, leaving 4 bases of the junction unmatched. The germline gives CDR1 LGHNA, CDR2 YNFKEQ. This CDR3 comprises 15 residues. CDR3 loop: CASSQDMTSVYEQYF. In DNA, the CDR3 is TGTGCCAGCAGCCAAGATATGACTAGCGTCTACGAGCAGTACTTC.

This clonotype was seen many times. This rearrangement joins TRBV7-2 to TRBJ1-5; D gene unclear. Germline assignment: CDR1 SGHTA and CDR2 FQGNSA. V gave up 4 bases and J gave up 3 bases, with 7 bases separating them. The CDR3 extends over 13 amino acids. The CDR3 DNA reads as TGTGCCAGCAGCTCCTGGATCAATCAGCCCCAGCATTTT. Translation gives CASSSWINQPQHF.

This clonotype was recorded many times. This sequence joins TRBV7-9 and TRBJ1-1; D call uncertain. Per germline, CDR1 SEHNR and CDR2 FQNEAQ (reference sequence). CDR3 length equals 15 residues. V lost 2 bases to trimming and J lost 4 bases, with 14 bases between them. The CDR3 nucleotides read TGTGCCAGCAGCTTACCGGCACCCTTCGGCACTGAAGCTTTCTTT. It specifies CASSLPAPFGTEAFF. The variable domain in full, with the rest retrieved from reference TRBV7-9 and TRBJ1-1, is DTGVSQNPRHKITKRGQNVTFRCDPISEHNRLYWYRQTLGQGPEFLTYFQNEAQLEKSRLLSDRFSAERPKGSFSTLEIQRTEQGDSAMYLCASSLPAPFGTEAFFGQGTRLTVV.

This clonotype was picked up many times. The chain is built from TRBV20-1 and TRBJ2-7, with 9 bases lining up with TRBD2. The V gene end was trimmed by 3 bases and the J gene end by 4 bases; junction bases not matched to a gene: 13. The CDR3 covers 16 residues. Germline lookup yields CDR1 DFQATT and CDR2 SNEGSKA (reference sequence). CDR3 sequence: CSASLASSGNWYEQYF. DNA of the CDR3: TGCAGTGCTAGTTTGGCATCTAGCGGGAATTGGTACGAGCAGTACTTC.

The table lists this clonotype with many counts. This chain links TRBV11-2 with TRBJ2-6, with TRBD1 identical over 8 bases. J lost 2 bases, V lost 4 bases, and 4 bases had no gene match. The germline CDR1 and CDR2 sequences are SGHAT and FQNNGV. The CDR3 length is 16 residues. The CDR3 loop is CASSSHRGAGANVLTF. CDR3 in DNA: TGTGCCAGCAGCTCACACAGGGGGGCTGGGGCCAACGTCCTGACTTTC.

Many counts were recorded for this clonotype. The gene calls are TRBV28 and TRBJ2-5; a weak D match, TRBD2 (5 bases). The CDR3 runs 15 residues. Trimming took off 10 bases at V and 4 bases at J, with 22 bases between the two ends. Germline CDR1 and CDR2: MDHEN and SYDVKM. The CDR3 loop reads CATSEAAARTETQYF. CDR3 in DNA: TGTGCCACCTCCGAAGCGGCGGCGCGGACAGAGACCCAGTACTTC.

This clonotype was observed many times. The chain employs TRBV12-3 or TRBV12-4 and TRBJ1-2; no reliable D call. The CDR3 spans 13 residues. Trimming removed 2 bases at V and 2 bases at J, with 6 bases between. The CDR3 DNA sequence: TGTGCCAGCAGTTTAAGGGCGAACTATGGCTACACCTTC. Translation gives CASSLRANYGYTF.

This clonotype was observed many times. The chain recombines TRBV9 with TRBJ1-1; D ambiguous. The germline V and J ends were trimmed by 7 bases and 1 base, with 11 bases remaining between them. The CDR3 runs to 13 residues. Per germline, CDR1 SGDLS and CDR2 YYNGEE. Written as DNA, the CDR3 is TGTGCCAGCGGCCAAAGGTCGAACACTGAAGCTTTCTTT. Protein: CASGQRSNTEAFF.

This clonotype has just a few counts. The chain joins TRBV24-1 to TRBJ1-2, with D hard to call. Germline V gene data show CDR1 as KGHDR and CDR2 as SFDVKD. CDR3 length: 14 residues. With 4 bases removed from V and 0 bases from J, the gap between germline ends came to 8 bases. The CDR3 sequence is CATSDPDANYGYTF. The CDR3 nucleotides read TGTGCCACCAGTGACCCGGACGCTAACTATGGCTACACCTTC.

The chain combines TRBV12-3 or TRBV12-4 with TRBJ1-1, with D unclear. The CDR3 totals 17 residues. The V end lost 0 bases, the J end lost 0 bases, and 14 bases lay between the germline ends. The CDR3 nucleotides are TGTGCCAGCAGTTTAGCGTTCCGAGTGAGCATGAACACTGAAGCTTTCTTT. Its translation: CASSLAFRVSMNTEAFF.

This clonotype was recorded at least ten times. The CDR3 DNA reads as TGTGCCAGCAGCCTCGGGACAGTTCGCGGCTATGGCTACACCTTC. Amino acid sequence: CASSLGTVRGYGYTF. This chain joins TRBV14 and TRBJ1-2; 7 bases agree with TRBD1. This CDR3 spans 15 amino acids. J was trimmed by 4 bases and V by 4 bases; bases with no gene match: 9. CDR1 and CDR2 (germline): SGHDN, FVKESK.

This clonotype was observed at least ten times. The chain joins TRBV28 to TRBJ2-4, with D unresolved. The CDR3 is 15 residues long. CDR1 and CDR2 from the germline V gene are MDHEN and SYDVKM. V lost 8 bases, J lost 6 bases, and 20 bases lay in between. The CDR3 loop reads CASGGLPPLSNIQYF. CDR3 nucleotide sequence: TGTGCCAGCGGTGGGCTTCCCCCCCTCTCAAACATTCAGTACTTC.

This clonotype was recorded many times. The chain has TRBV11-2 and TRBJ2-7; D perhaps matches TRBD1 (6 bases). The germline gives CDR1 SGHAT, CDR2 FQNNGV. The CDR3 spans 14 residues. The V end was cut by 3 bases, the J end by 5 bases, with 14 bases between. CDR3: CASSFRDTLNEQYF. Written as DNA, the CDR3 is TGTGCCAGCAGCTTTCGGGACACCCTCAACGAGCAGTACTTC.

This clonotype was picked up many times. DNA for the CDR3: TGTGCCAGCAGCTATGGCGGGGGGCCAGGGTACAATGAGCAGTTCTTC. Protein product: CASSYGGGPGYNEQFF. The genes are TRBV7-8 and TRBJ2-1; the match to TRBD2 covers 8 bases. The germline V gene encodes CDR1 SGHVS and CDR2 FQNEAQ. Germline trimming cut 4 bases from V and 4 bases from J; bases unmatched to any gene: 9. The CDR3 spans 16 residues. The whole variable domain, filled in from reference TRBV7-8 and TRBJ2-1, reads GAGVSQSPRYKVAKRGQDVALRCDPISGHVSLFWYQQALGQGPEFLTYFQNEAQLDKSGLPSDRFFAERPEGSVSTLKIQRTQQEDSAVYLCASSYGGGPGYNEQFFGPGTRLTVL.

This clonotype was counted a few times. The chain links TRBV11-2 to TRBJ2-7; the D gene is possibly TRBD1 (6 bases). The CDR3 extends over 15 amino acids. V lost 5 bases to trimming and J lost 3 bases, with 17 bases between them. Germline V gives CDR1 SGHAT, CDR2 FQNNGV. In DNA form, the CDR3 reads TGTGCCAGCAGCCCCCAAGGGGACACCGGCTACGAGCAGTACTTC. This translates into CASSPQGDTGYEQYF.

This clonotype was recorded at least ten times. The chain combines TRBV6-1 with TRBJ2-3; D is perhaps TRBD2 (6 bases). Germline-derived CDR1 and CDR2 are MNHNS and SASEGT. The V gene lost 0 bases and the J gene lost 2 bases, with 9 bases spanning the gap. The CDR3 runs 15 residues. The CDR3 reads CASSEAREYTDTQYF. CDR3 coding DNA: TGTGCCAGCAGTGAAGCTCGGGAGTACACAGATACGCAGTATTTT.

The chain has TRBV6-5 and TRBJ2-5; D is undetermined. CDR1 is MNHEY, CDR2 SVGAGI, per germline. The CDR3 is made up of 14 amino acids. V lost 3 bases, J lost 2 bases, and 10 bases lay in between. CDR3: CASSYRNRQETQYF. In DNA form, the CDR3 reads TGTGCCAGCAGTTATCGGAACAGACAAGAGACCCAGTACTTC.